This T cell receptor (beta chain) is drawn from a study of response to subunit inactivated influenza vaccine. TCRdb reanalysed the RT-PCR reads using MiXCR and keeps one entry per CDR3 protein. Altogether about 190,000 distinct CDR3 sequences are present, roughly an eighth being singletons, with the ten largest covering under 30%. The ends were cut back, 8 bases at V and 2 bases at J, with 17 bases in the middle. Per the germline V gene, CDR1 is SGHVS and CDR2 is FNYEAQ. CDR3 length: 15 amino acids. The chain uses TRBV7-6 and TRBJ2-3; D is perhaps TRBD2 (5 bases). Source: CD8+ T cells sorted from PBMCs, taken about 5 days after vaccination. The sequence was obtained from a man aged 50 to 60 who received an inactivated influenza vaccine. In DNA form, the CDR3 reads TGTGCCAGCTCCCGACTCACACGGGACACAGATACGCAGTATTTT. Translating it yields CASSRLTRDTDTQYF. Looking up the rest from reference TRBV7-6 and TRBJ2-3 gives the full variable domain: GAGVSQSPRYKVTKRGQDVALRCDPISGHVSLYWYRQALGQGPEFLTYFNYEAQQDKSGLPNDRFSAERPEGSISTLTIQRTEQRDSAMYRCASSRLTRDTDTQYFGPGTRLTVL.